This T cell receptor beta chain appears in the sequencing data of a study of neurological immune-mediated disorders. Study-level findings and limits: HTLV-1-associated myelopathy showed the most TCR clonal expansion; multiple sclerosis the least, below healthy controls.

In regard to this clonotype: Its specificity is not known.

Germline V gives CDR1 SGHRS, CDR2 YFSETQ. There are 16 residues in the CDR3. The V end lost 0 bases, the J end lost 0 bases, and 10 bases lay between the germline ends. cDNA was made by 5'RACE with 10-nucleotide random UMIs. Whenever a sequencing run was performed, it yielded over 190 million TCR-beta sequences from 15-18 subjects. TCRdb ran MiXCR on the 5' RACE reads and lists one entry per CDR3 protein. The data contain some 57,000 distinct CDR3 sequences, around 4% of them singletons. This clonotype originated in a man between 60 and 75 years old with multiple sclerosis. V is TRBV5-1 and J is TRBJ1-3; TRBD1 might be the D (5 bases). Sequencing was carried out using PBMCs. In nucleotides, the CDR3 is TGCGCCAGCAGCTTGGAAGGGACCCGCTCTGGAAACACCATATATTTT. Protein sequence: CASSLEGTRSGNTIYF.